Each of the 17 T cell receptor beta chains below was sequenced from the same sample in a study of T-cell memory formation after mild COVID-19. MiXCR, applied by TCRdb to the 5' RACE reads, yields one record per CDR3 protein. The sample holds some 82,000 distinct CDR3 sequences, around 13% seen once. Sequenced input: PBMCs or a T cell subset sorted from them (not recorded which). These receptors were collected from a man younger than 35 who had mild COVID-19 (a few samples of this study predate the infection). Cell type and time point are not known.

V is TRBV5-1 and J is TRBJ1-1; D is perhaps TRBD1 (5 bases). The CDR3 runs to 14 residues. Germline values: CDR1 SGHRS, CDR2 YFSETQ. V lost 4 bases to trimming and J lost 3 bases, with 13 bases between them. CDR3 nucleotide sequence: TGCGCCAGCAGCGGGGCATGGGAAGACACTGAAGCTTTCTTT. This gives the protein CASSGAWEDTEAFF.

V is TRBV12-3 or TRBV12-4 and J is TRBJ1-5, with D possibly TRBD1 on 6 matching bases. CDR3 length: 14 residues. Trimming cost V 6 bases and J 4 bases, with 13 bases left between them. The CDR3 DNA follows: TGTGCCAGCAGAAGTGGAGGGGGGAATCAGCCCCAGCATTTT. Translation gives CASRSGGGNQPQHF.

The chain combines TRBV12-3 or TRBV12-4 with TRBJ1-1; D call uncertain. V gave up 3 bases and J gave up 3 bases, with 8 bases separating them. The CDR3 totals 13 residues. The CDR3, as DNA: TGTGCCAGCAGTTTCTTTGGTTACACTGAAGCTTTCTTT. It translates to CASSFFGYTEAFF.

This clonotype was seen more than once but under ten times. The V call is TRBV12-3 or TRBV12-4, the J call TRBJ2-1; possibly TRBD2 for D (7 bases). V lost 6 bases and J lost 1, with 13 bases in between. The CDR3 loop spans 15 amino acids. CDR3 sequence reads: CASSPGGLSYNEQFF. The DNA of the CDR3 is TGTGCCAGCAGCCCCGGGGGGCTTTCCTACAATGAGCAGTTCTTC.

This clonotype occurred a few times. The chain combines TRBV6-2 or TRBV6-3 with TRBJ2-1, with a tentative D call TRBD2 (6 bases). CDR1 is MNHEY and CDR2 is SVGEGT in the germline V gene. V was pared by 5 bases and J by 3 bases, with 17 bases between. CDR3 length: 16 residues. CDR3 in amino acids: CASSLGTHLNYNEQFF. The CDR3 region has the DNA TGTGCCAGCAGTCTCGGGACTCACCTCAACTACAATGAGCAGTTCTTC.

CDR3 coding DNA: TGCGCCAGCAGCTTAACAGGCCTCTTGGGCTACGAGCAGTACTTC. Amino acid sequence: CASSLTGLLGYEQYF. The chain links TRBV5-1 to TRBJ2-7, with D perhaps TRBD1 (5 bases). Germline V gene sequence: CDR1 SGHRS, CDR2 YFSETQ. V lost 2 bases, J lost 3 bases, and 15 bases lay in between. The CDR3 is made up of 15 amino acids.

The genes are TRBV19 and TRBJ2-5; 10 nucleotides match TRBD1. The V segment lost 6 bases and the J segment 1 base; nucleotides outside the gene matches: 5. CDR1 and CDR2 (germline): LNHDA, SQIVND (reference sequence). CDR3 size: 15 residues. CDR3 residues: CASRGWTGGQETQYF. The CDR3 region has the DNA TGTGCCAGTAGAGGCTGGACAGGGGGCCAAGAGACCCAGTACTTC.

The table lists this clonotype with a few counts. The chain joins TRBV7-2 to TRBJ1-2, with D tentatively TRBD1 (6 bases). Per the germline V gene, CDR1 is SGHTA and CDR2 is FQGNSA. CDR3 length: 15 residues. The V end was cut by 5 bases, the J end by 7 bases, with 20 bases between. The CDR3 reads CASSIDPGDMGGYTF. The CDR3 DNA reads as TGTGCCAGCAGCATAGACCCCGGGGACATGGGTGGCTACACCTTC. Variable domain in full (rest from reference TRBV7-2 and TRBJ1-2): GAGVSQSPSNKVTEKGKDVELRCDPISGHTALYWYRQSLGQGLEFLIYFQGNSAPDKSGLPSDRFSAERTGGSVSTLTIQRTQQEDSAVYLCASSIDPGDMGGYTFGSGTRLTVV.

This clonotype was detected only a few times. The chain carries TRBV3-1 and TRBJ2-3; 7 nucleotides line up with TRBD1. The V gene's germline CDR1 is LGHDT and CDR2 YNNKEL (reference sequence). The V and J ends lost 4 bases and 2 bases, in that order; junction bases with no gene match: 6. This CDR3 has 15 amino acids. Here the CDR3 DNA reads TGTGCCAGCAGCCTTCCGGGACAGCACACAGATACGCAGTATTTT. Translation gives CASSLPGQHTDTQYF.

This clonotype showed up just a few times. The V gene is TRBV7-2, the J gene TRBJ2-5; D might be TRBD1 or TRBD2, each matching 6 bases. The CDR3 loop spans 20 amino acids. The V gene lost 5 bases and the J gene lost 9 bases, with 37 bases spanning the gap. The germline V gene encodes CDR1 SGHTA and CDR2 FQGNSA. The DNA of the CDR3 is TGTGCCAGCAGCCCCGACACTAGCCTAGGACAGTGGGCTAACCTCGGGGCCCAGTACTTC. This sequence encodes CASSPDTSLGQWANLGAQYF.

This clonotype was counted only a few times. The chain has TRBV4-3 and TRBJ2-3; 8 bases are a match to TRBD2. CDR3 size: 16 residues. After removal of 1 base from V and 0 bases from J, the junction contained 3 bases not matched to a gene. CDR1 and CDR2 (germline): LGHNA, YSLEER. This chain's CDR3 is CASSQGAGVSTDTQYF. The CDR3 DNA reads as TGCGCCAGCAGCCAAGGAGCGGGGGTTAGCACAGATACGCAGTATTTT.

Only a few counts were recorded for this clonotype. The rearrangement joins TRBV7-9 to TRBJ1-6, with a weak D call TRBD1 (5 bases). Germline V lookup: CDR1 SEHNR, CDR2 FQNEAQ (reference sequence). Trimming removed 1 base from V and 7 bases from J, with 11 bases in between. The CDR3 extends over 15 amino acids. The CDR3: CASSLGGGRNSPLHF. As DNA, the CDR3 is TGTGCCAGCAGCTTAGGGGGCGGAAGAAATTCACCCCTCCACTTT.

The V call is TRBV29-1, the J call TRBJ2-2; no clear D. Trimming took 2 bases from V and 7 from J, leaving 11 bases between them. CDR3 length equals 13 residues. The germline V gene has CDR1 SQVTM and CDR2 ANQGSEA. The DNA of the CDR3 is TGCAGCGTTGAAAAAGGCGGAATCGGGGAGCTGTTTTTT. This translates into CSVEKGGIGELFF.

This clonotype was recorded a few times. The chain links TRBV7-8 to TRBJ2-7, with D perhaps being TRBD1 or TRBD2 (5 bases each). Trimming stripped 5 bases from V and 2 bases from J, with 13 bases between. The germline V gene has CDR1 SGHVS and CDR2 FQNEAQ. This CDR3 region has 14 residues. Here the CDR3 DNA reads TGTGCCAGCAGCCAGGTTATGGGGGCCTACGAGCAGTACGTC. This codes for CASSQVMGAYEQYV.

The chain links TRBV7-9 to TRBJ2-7; a weak D match, TRBD2 (5 bases). V was clipped by 5 bases and J by 2 bases, with 16 bases between them. The CDR3 length is 15 residues. From germline, CDR1 is SEHNR and CDR2 FQNEAQ (reference sequence). CDR3 sequence reads: CASSPVGEGTYEQYF. CDR3 sequence (DNA): TGTGCCAGCAGCCCTGTGGGCGAGGGAACCTACGAGCAGTACTTC.

V is TRBV9 and J is TRBJ2-7, with D tentatively TRBD1 or TRBD2 (7 bases each). Trimming removed 3 bases at V and 7 bases at J, with 17 bases between. CDR3 size: 14 residues. Germline V CDR1 and CDR2: SGDLS, YYNGEE. In DNA form, the CDR3 reads TGTGCCAGCAGCGCAGGGGGGGTTGTCGGGGAGCAGTACTTC. It codes for CASSAGGVVGEQYF.

This clonotype turned up a few times. The V gene is TRBV7-3, the J gene TRBJ2-1; D may be TRBD2 (5 bases). This CDR3 has 13 residues. Germline V CDR1 and CDR2: SGHTA, FQGTGA. V was pared by 3 bases and J by 5 bases, with 8 bases between. The CDR3 is CASSFEGNNEQFF. CDR3 nucleotide sequence: TGTGCCAGCAGCTTCGAGGGAAACAATGAGCAGTTCTTC.